Following are 24 T cell receptor beta chains from one sample sequenced in a study of blood T cell repertoires in COVID-19. This table comes from immunoSEQ multiplex PCR, and its TCRdb copy is limited to in-frame clones, with some not included. The sample includes some 190,000 clones, about nine tenths seen only once; the top ten take about 1.7%. The sample was peripheral blood. These receptors all stem from a man aged 18 to 35 with active or convalescent COVID-19.

The chain joins TRBV5-1 to TRBJ2-7; 11 positions agree with TRBD2. The germline V gene encodes CDR1 SGHRS and CDR2 YFSETQ. The ends lost 4 bases at V and 5 bases at J; junction bases unmatched: 5. The CDR3 is made up of 14 amino acids. The CDR3 sequence is CASSRTSGSHEQYF. The CDR3 DNA reads as TGCGCCAGCAGCCGCACTAGCGGGAGTCACGAGCAGTACTTC.

This rearrangement joins TRBV19 to TRBJ1-5; no reliable D call. Germline V gives CDR1 LNHDA, CDR2 SQIVND (reference sequence). The CDR3 extends over 17 amino acids. Trimming left V 4 bases short and J 0 bases short, with 16 bases between. This CDR3 reads CASSNPPSSDSNQPQHF. CDR3 DNA sequence: TGTGCCAGTAGTAACCCACCTAGCAGCGATAGCAATCAGCCCCAGCATTTT.

This clone was counted once. The chain employs TRBV30 and TRBJ1-4, with TRBD1 matching 9 bases. Germline CDR1 and CDR2: GTSNPN and SVGIG (reference sequence). The CDR3 contains 12 residues. J was trimmed by 5 bases and V by 8 bases; bases with no gene match: 3. The CDR3 here is CARGQGNEKLFF. The CDR3 DNA follows: TGTGCCAGAGGACAGGGGAATGAAAAACTGTTTTTT.

The genes are TRBV5-1 and TRBJ1-1; 8 bases align to TRBD1. CDR1 is SGHRS, CDR2 YFSETQ, per germline. After removal of 1 base from V and 4 bases from J, the junction contained 3 bases not matched to a gene. This CDR3 is 14 amino acids long. The chain's CDR3 is CASSLQGAITEAFF. In DNA, the CDR3 is TGCGCCAGCAGCTTGCAGGGGGCGATCACTGAAGCTTTCTTT.

The chain combines TRBV5-1 with TRBJ2-1, with a weak D call TRBD2 (6 bases). Germline V gives CDR1 SGHRS, CDR2 YFSETQ. CDR3 length equals 15 residues. Trimming took off 3 bases at V and 16 bases at J, with 26 bases between the two ends. The DNA of the CDR3 is TGCGCCAGCAGCTGGGGAGACAGCAACCGGGACTCGAACTTCTTC. Translating gives CASSWGDSNRDSNFF.

The V call is TRBV2, the J call TRBJ2-7; TRBD1 matches 8 bases. Germline V gene lookup returns CDR1 SNHLY and CDR2 FYNNEI. The CDR3 loop spans 17 amino acids. The V segment lost 5 bases and the J segment 2 bases; nucleotides outside the gene matches: 14. This CDR3 reads CASSFPGTGSGTYEQYF. Written as DNA, the CDR3 is TGTGCCAGCAGTTTCCCCGGGACAGGCTCAGGAACCTACGAGCAGTACTTC.

V usage is TRBV5-4 and J usage is TRBJ1-3; no clear D gene. The CDR3 totals 15 residues. Per the germline V gene, CDR1 is SGHNT and CDR2 is YYREEE (reference sequence). V gave up 4 bases and J gave up 0 bases, with 11 bases separating them. The CDR3 region has the DNA TGTGCCAGCAGCGACCCCACAGCCTCTGGAAACACCATATATTTT. As protein: CASSDPTASGNTIYF.

This clone was seen a single time. V and J are TRBV5-1 and TRBJ1-1; D is ambiguous. V lost 2 bases to trimming and J lost 1 base, with 6 bases between them. There are 13 residues in the CDR3. Per the germline V gene, CDR1 is SGHRS and CDR2 is YFSETQ. CDR3 DNA: TGCGCCAGCAGCTTTCAGGAGAACACTGAAGCTTTCTTT. Translated, it gives CASSFQENTEAFF.

The V gene is TRBV5-6, the J gene TRBJ2-6; D is perhaps TRBD1 (6 bases). Germline loops: CDR1 SGHDT, CDR2 YYEEEE. There are 17 residues in the CDR3. The V and J ends lost 3 bases and 2 bases respectively, with 15 bases between them. For the CDR3, the DNA is TGTGCCAGCAGCTCGAGAACAGGGATGGCTGGGGCCAACGTCCTGACTTTC. It specifies CASSSRTGMAGANVLTF.

V is TRBV12-3 or TRBV12-4 and J is TRBJ2-1, with 7 bases that match TRBD1. Germline trimming cut 8 bases from V and 6 bases from J; bases unmatched to any gene: 4. The CDR3 runs to 12 residues. The CDR3 nucleotides are TGTGCCAGCGGGAGACAGGGCAATGAGCAGTTCTTC. Encoded protein: CASGRQGNEQFF.

The gene calls are TRBV5-1 and TRBJ1-2; 7 bases are shared with TRBD1. V was pared by 7 bases and J by 7 bases, with 10 bases of the junction left unmatched. This CDR3 contains 13 residues. Germline V gives CDR1 SGHRS, CDR2 YFSETQ. The CDR3 DNA is TGCGCCAGCCACGACGACAGGGTAACTGGCTACACCTTC. It is translated as CASHDDRVTGYTF. Using reference TRBV5-1 and TRBJ1-2 for the parts outside the CDR3, the full variable domain is KAGVTQTPRYLIKTRGQQVTLSCSPISGHRSVSWYQQTPGQGLQFLFEYFSETQRNKGNFPGRFSGRQFSNSRSEMNVSTLELGDSALYLCASHDDRVTGYTFGSGTRLTVV.

The chain has TRBV6-5 and TRBJ1-2; 9 bases map to TRBD1. Per the germline V gene, CDR1 is MNHEY and CDR2 is SVGAGI. Trimming cost V 6 bases and J 5 bases; bases outside gene matches: 7. This CDR3 is built from 14 residues. The CDR3 loop reads CASSRDRELYGYTF. CDR3 DNA sequence: TGTGCCAGCAGCAGGGACAGGGAGCTGTATGGCTACACCTTC.

The rearrangement uses TRBV30 and TRBJ1-1; maybe TRBD1 (5 bases). V dropped 7 bases and J dropped 1 base, with 7 bases sitting between them. This CDR3 has 11 amino acids. Per germline, CDR1 GTSNPN and CDR2 SVGIG (reference sequence). The CDR3 region is CASGGNTEAFF. The DNA for the CDR3 is TGTGCCTCCGGGGGGAACACTGAAGCTTTCTTT.

This chain links TRBV6-1 with TRBJ2-2; perhaps TRBD2 as D (6 bases). The CDR3 has 14 residues. Trimming left V 3 bases short and J 3 bases short, with 8 bases between. Germline V gene data show CDR1 as MNHNS and CDR2 as SASEGT. CDR3 sequence (DNA): TGTGCCAGCAGTGAGGGACTCTACACCGGGGAGCTGTTTTTT. Translated, it gives CASSEGLYTGELFF.

The CDR3 loop is CASSSAVTEAFF. For the CDR3, the DNA is TGTGCCAGCAGTTCCGCGGTCACTGAAGCTTTCTTT. The rearrangement links TRBV12-3 or TRBV12-4 to TRBJ1-1; D is uncertain. Deletions cut 4 bases from V and 4 bases from J, with 7 bases between. The CDR3 length is 12 residues.

The rearrangement joins TRBV6-2 or TRBV6-3 to TRBJ2-1; the match to TRBD2 covers 14 bases. V was clipped by 1 base and J by 9 bases; unmatched bases: 5. The CDR3 covers 16 residues. Per the germline V gene, CDR1 is MNHEY and CDR2 is SVGEGT. The CDR3 is CASSYLRLAGGVEQFF. The DNA for the CDR3 is TGTGCCAGCAGTTACTTGCGACTAGCGGGAGGGGTTGAGCAGTTCTTC.

J is TRBJ2-2 and V is TRBV7-3; D remains unclear. Germline-derived CDR1 and CDR2 are SGHTA and FQGTGA. This CDR3 is 14 amino acids long. With 3 bases removed from V and 0 bases from J, the gap between germline ends came to 5 bases. The CDR3 spells CASSFEPNTGELFF. DNA for the CDR3: TGTGCCAGCAGCTTCGAGCCGAACACCGGGGAGCTGTTTTTT.

The chain employs TRBV18 and TRBJ1-3; 8 bases are a match to TRBD1. Germline V gene data show CDR1 as KGHSH and CDR2 as LQKENI. The CDR3 has 14 amino acids. Trimming removed 3 bases from V and 7 bases from J; junction bases left unmatched: 5. CDR3: CASSPDREGNTIYF. DNA of the CDR3: TGTGCCAGCTCACCGGACAGGGAGGGGAACACCATATATTTT.

This clone was counted once. V gene TRBV5-1 combines with J gene TRBJ1-2, with D uncertain. Trimming left V 4 bases short and J 4 bases short, with 14 bases between. CDR3 length equals 14 residues. Germline CDR1 is SGHRS and CDR2 is YFSETQ. CDR3 sequence: CASSDFEGIYGYTF. Here the CDR3 DNA reads TGCGCCAGCAGCGACTTCGAGGGTATCTATGGCTACACCTTC.

The rearrangement links TRBV19 to TRBJ2-3; the match to TRBD1 covers 10 bases. With 0 bases clipped from V and 6 bases from J, the junction kept 3 bases outside the gene matches. The CDR3 contains 15 residues. The germline CDR1 and CDR2 sequences are LNHDA and SQIVND (reference sequence). The CDR3 bases are TGTGCCAGTAGTATAGACAGGGACAGGGGCGATACGCAGTATTTT. It yields the protein CASSIDRDRGDTQYF.

V usage is TRBV7-2 and J usage is TRBJ2-1, with 10 bases matching TRBD2. The V gene's germline CDR1 is SGHTA and CDR2 FQGNSA. With V trimmed by 6 bases and J by 5 bases, 7 bases remained unmatched. This CDR3 contains 15 residues. CDR3 in amino acids: CASSTESGRDNEQFF. In DNA form, the CDR3 reads TGTGCCAGCAGTACGGAAAGCGGGAGGGACAATGAGCAGTTCTTC.

The chain combines TRBV3-1 (or the pseudogene TRBV3-2) with TRBJ2-3; 7 bases agree with TRBD2. With V trimmed by 2 bases and J by 2 bases, 4 bases remained unmatched. Per germline, CDR1 LGHDT and CDR2 YNNKEL (reference sequence). The CDR3 has 15 residues. Here the CDR3 DNA reads TGTGCCAGCAGCCAACCTAGCGGCCTCACAGATACGCAGTATTTT. Protein: CASSQPSGLTDTQYF.

V and J are TRBV4-2 and TRBJ2-7; D may be TRBD2 (5 bases). This CDR3 is built from 16 residues. Germline CDR1 and CDR2: LGHNA and YNFKEQ. With 3 bases removed from V and 2 bases from J, the gap between germline ends came to 17 bases. CDR3 sequence (DNA): TGTGCCAGCAGCCAGATCCCTGCGGGCACCACCTACGAGCAGTACTTC. Translated, it gives CASSQIPAGTTYEQYF.

The CDR3 DNA follows: TGTGCCAGCAGCCACCCGGGGGAACTCCACTATGGCTACACCTTC. Translated, it gives CASSHPGELHYGYTF. V gene TRBV3-1 (or the pseudogene TRBV3-2) combines with J gene TRBJ1-2; a possible D gene is TRBD1 (5 bases). Trimming cost V 3 bases and J 3 bases, with 14 bases left between them. This CDR3 is 15 amino acids long. Germline values: CDR1 LGHDT, CDR2 YNNKEL (reference sequence).